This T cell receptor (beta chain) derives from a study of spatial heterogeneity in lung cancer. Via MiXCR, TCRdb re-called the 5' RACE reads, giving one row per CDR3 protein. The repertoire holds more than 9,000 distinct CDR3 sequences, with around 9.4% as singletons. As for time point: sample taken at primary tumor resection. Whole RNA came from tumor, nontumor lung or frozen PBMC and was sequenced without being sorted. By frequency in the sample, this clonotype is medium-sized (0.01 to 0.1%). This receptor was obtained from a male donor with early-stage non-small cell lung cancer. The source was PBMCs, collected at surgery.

Here the CDR3 DNA reads TGTGCCTGGAGTGTAACTGGTCAAGAGACCCAGTACTTC. Protein product: CAWSVTGQETQYF. The gene calls are TRBV30 and TRBJ2-5; D uncertain. Germline V CDR1 and CDR2: GTSNPN, SVGIG (reference sequence). V was clipped by 0 bases and J by 2 bases, with 7 bases between them. This CDR3 has 13 amino acids.